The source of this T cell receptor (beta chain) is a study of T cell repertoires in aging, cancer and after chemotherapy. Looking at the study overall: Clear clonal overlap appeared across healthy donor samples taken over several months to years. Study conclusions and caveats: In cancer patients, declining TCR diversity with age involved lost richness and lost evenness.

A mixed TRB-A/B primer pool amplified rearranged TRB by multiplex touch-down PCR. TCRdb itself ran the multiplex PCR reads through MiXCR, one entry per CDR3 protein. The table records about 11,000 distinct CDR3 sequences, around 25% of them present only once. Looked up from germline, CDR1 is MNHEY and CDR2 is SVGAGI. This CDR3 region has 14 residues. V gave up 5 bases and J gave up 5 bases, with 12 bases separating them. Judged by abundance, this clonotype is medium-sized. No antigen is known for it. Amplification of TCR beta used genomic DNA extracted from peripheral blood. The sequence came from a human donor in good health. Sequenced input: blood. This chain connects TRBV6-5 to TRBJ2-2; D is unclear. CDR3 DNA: TGTGCCAGCAGTAAACCCTCTTGGACCGGGGAGCTGTTTTTT. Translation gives CASSKPSWTGELFF.